This TCR beta chain was found in a study of identical twins. Overall study findings and caveats: Whereas memory repertoires showed no such difference, abundant cord blood beta clonotypes carried fewer insertions. Out-of-frame alpha sequences that twins shared showed excess low generation probability.

The authors used template switching to add a universal primer site and gave cDNA unique molecular identifiers. TCRdb passed the 5' RACE reads through MiXCR, listing each CDR3 protein once. Of over 200,000 distinct CDR3 sequences listed, over 8% were seen once; the top ten hold 5% to 6.5%. To note about this clonotype: The target antigen is unknown.

The germline gives CDR1 SGHAT, CDR2 FQNNGV. This CDR3 contains 15 residues. Trimming pared 5 bases from V and 5 bases from J, leaving 16 bases between. The source of this sequence is a woman aged 18-30 years in good health. What was sequenced was memory (CD45RO+) T cells sorted from blood. The genes are TRBV11-2 and TRBJ2-1; D call uncertain. CDR3 DNA: TGTGCCAGCAGCCCAAGGTCAGGCAGGAACAATGAGCAGTTCTTC. This encodes CASSPRSGRNNEQFF.